This TCR beta chain originates from a study of Ad26.COV2.S vaccination and SARS-CoV-2 variants. On the study more broadly: Intramuscular Ad26.COV2.S at 5x10^10 or 1x10^11 viral particles.

The study, taken as a whole, reports: TCR breadth and depth estimates may have understated total T cell responses. It was reported that spike-specific CD8+ and CD4+ T cell responses were substantially broad after vaccination.

About this clone: Its cognate antigen is unknown.

Profiled with immunoSEQ multiplex PCR; TCRdb holds only in-frame clones, not every one. Seen here are about 390,000 clones, about 90% observed once, and the top ten hold roughly 1.7%. This CDR3 region has 12 residues. Germline CDR1 reads LGHNA; CDR2 reads YNFKEQ. Trimming took 1 base from V and 10 from J, leaving 10 bases between them. Treatment described: 15 to 20 received Ad26.COV2.S at low or high dose, single or two shots; 5 received placebo; per-sample allocation not given. Following the first vaccine or placebo injection, samples were taken on day 63. This TCR was recovered from a person aged 18-65 years who received the Ad26.COV2.S COVID-19 vaccine or a placebo. The gene calls are TRBV4-2 and TRBJ1-1; D unclear. The material was peripheral blood, obtained in a trial of Ad26.COV2.S vaccine versus placebo. Written as DNA, the CDR3 is TGTGCCAGCAGCCAAGGCCCAACCGGAGCTTTCTTT. Its protein product is CASSQGPTGAFF.